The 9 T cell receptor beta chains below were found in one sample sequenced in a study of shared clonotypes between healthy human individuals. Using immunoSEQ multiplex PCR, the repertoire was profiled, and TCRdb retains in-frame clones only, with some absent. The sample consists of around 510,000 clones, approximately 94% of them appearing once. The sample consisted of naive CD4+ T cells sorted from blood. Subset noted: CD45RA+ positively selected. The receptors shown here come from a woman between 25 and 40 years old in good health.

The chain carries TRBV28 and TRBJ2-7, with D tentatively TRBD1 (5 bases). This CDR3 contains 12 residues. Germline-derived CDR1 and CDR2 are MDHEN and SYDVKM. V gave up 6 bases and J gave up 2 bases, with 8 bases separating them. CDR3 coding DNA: TGTGCCAGCAGGGACACTACCTACGAGCAGTACTTC. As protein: CASRDTTYEQYF.

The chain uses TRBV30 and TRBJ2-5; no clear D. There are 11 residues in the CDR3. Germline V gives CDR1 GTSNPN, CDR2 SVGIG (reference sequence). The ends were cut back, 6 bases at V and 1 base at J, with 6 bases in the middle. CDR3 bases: TGTGCCTGTGTCCCCCAAGAGACCCAGTACTTC. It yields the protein CACVPQETQYF.

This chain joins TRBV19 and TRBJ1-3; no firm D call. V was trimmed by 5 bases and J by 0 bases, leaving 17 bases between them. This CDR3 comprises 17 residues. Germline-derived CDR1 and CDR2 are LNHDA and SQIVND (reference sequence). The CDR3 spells CASSPHRSRGSGNTIYF. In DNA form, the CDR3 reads TGTGCCAGTAGTCCCCACAGATCGCGCGGCTCTGGAAACACCATATATTTT.

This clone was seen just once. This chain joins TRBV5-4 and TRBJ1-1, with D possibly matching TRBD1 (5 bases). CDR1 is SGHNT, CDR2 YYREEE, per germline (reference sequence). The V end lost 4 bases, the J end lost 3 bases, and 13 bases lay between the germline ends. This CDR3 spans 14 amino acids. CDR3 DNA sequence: TGTGCCAGCAGCGTGGGGCTCGGGGACACTGAAGCTTTCTTT. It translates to CASSVGLGDTEAFF.

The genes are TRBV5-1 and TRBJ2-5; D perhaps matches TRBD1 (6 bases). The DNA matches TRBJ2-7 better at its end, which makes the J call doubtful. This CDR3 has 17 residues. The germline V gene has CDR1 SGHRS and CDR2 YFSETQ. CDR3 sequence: CASSWILGTNSRLEQYF. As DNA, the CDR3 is TGCGCCAGCAGCTGGATTCTAGGGACAAACTCGAGGCTCGAGCAGTACTTC.

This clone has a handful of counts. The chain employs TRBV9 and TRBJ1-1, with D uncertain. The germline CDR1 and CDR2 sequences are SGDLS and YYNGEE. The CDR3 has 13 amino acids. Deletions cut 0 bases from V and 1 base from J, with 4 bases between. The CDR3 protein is CASSVDQNTEAFF. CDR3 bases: TGTGCCAGCAGCGTAGACCAGAACACTGAAGCTTTCTTT.

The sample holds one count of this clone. In nucleotides, the CDR3 is TGTGCCTGGAGTCGAACCCGGGGGGCGGATGGCTACACCTTC. Amino acid sequence: CAWSRTRGADGYTF. This chain joins TRBV30 and TRBJ1-2; TRBD1 might be the D (6 bases). V was cut by 2 bases and J by 6 bases, with 16 bases left in between. CDR1 is GTSNPN and CDR2 is SVGIG in the germline V gene (reference sequence). The CDR3 length is 14 residues.

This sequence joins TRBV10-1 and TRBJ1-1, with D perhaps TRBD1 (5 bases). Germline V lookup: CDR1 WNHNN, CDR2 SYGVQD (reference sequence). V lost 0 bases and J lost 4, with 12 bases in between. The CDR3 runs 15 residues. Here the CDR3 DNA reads TGCGCCAGCAGTGAGTCCCAGGGCACGGGCACTGAAGCTTTCTTT. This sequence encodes CASSESQGTGTEAFF.

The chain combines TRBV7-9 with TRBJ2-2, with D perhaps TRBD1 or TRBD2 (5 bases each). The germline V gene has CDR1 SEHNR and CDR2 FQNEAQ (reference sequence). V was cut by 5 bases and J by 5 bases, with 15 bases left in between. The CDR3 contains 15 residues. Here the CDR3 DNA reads TGTGCCAGCAGCCTTGGCCAAGAGGGGACCGGGGAGCTGTTTTTT. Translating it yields CASSLGQEGTGELFF.